Listed here are 7 T cell receptor beta chains from one sample, sequenced in a study of cytomegalovirus exposure and HLA in healthy donors. 13 Jbeta primers and 60 Vbeta primers were used for the PCR. Using immunoSEQ multiplex PCR, the repertoire was profiled, and TCRdb retains in-frame clones only, with some absent. This table has roughly 140,000 clones, roughly 82% appearing once. Specimen: PBMCs. The receptors here all came from a man aged 25 to 40 in good health and CMV-seropositive.

This chain joins TRBV28 and TRBJ2-3, with TRBD2 matching 16 bases. Looked up from germline, CDR1 is MDHEN and CDR2 is SYDVKM. The V gene end was trimmed by 6 bases and the J gene end by 4 bases; junction bases not matched to a gene: 19. The CDR3 sequence is 21 residues long. The CDR3 here is CASSLDKTGTSGRAVSDTQYF. CDR3 DNA sequence: TGTGCCAGCAGCCTCGACAAAACCGGGACTAGCGGGAGGGCCGTGTCAGATACGCAGTATTTT.

This clone showed up just once. V is TRBV2 and J is TRBJ2-5; 12 nucleotides align to TRBD1. The CDR3 is 14 amino acids. The V gene end was trimmed by 8 bases and the J gene end by 5 bases; junction bases not matched to a gene: 6. CDR1 is SNHLY and CDR2 is FYNNEI in the germline V gene. The CDR3 here is CASGRDRGHETQYF. The CDR3 nucleotides read TGTGCCAGCGGCCGGGACAGGGGGCATGAGACCCAGTACTTC.

The gene calls are TRBV27 and TRBJ2-7; 11 bases are a match to TRBD2. J lost 3 bases, V lost 4 bases, and 2 bases had no gene match. The CDR3 is made up of 14 amino acids. The germline gives CDR1 MNHEY, CDR2 SMNVEV (reference sequence). The CDR3 bases are TGTGCCAGCAGTTGGCTAGCGGGAGGCTACGAGCAGTACTTC. Its protein is CASSWLAGGYEQYF.

The rearrangement links TRBV5-4 to TRBJ2-3; 9 nucleotides align to TRBD1. The CDR3 sequence is 15 residues long. Losses at the gene ends were 4 bases for V and 4 bases for J; bases not matched to a gene: 7. Germline V gene data show CDR1 as SGHNT and CDR2 as YYREEE (reference sequence). CDR3 protein: CASSENRGRADTQYF. CDR3 in DNA: TGTGCCAGCAGCGAGAACAGGGGGCGGGCAGATACGCAGTATTTT.

CDR3 DNA sequence: TGTGCCAGCAGCCCAGCGGGGCAGCACTACAATGAGCAGTTCTTC. It yields the protein CASSPAGQHYNEQFF. The chain links TRBV9 to TRBJ2-1; 7 bases line up with TRBD2. V gave up 4 bases and J gave up 3 bases; unmatched junction bases: 7. Germline CDR1 and CDR2: SGDLS and YYNGEE. This CDR3 has 15 amino acids.

Only a few counts were recorded for this clone. J is TRBJ1-4 and V is TRBV4-2; 9 bases agree with TRBD1. The germline V gene encodes CDR1 LGHNA and CDR2 YNFKEQ. The length of the CDR3 is 17 residues. The V segment lost 3 bases and the J segment 6 bases; nucleotides outside the gene matches: 11. The CDR3 spells CASSQDPPGQGHEKLFF. CDR3 nucleotides: TGTGCCAGCAGCCAGGATCCACCGGGACAGGGACATGAAAAACTGTTTTTT.

The chain has TRBV5-1 and TRBJ1-1; tentative D call: TRBD1 (5 bases). CDR3 length equals 12 residues. Germline assignment: CDR1 SGHRS and CDR2 YFSETQ. V was clipped by 3 bases and J by 5 bases, with 8 bases between them. CDR3 loop: CASSSRVTEAFF. The CDR3, as DNA: TGCGCCAGCAGCTCCAGGGTGACTGAAGCTTTCTTT.